This T cell receptor beta chain is drawn from a study of T cells after yellow fever vaccination. MiXCR was run by TCRdb on the 5' RACE reads, yielding one entry per CDR3 protein. This table has 250,000 to 400,000 distinct CDR3 sequences, around 4.5% appearing once. In its sample, this clonotype was seen a few times. This clonotype originated in a man between 18 and 29 years old who received the YFV17D yellow fever vaccine. The sample here was PBMCs, taken 15 days after the yellow fever booster vaccination.

The CDR3 DNA reads as TGTGCCAGCAGCCCCCCGGGGGGGAATACGCAGTATTTT. Its protein is CASSPPGGNTQYF. The chain joins TRBV3-1 to TRBJ2-3, with 8 positions matching TRBD2. V dropped 4 bases and J dropped 7; count of bases not matched to a gene: 4. CDR1 is LGHDT and CDR2 is YNNKEL in the germline V gene (reference sequence). This CDR3 has 13 residues.